The 20 T cell receptor beta chains below were found in one sample sequenced in a study of glioma-infiltrating T cells after dendritic cell vaccination. Libraries were prepared by immunoSEQ multiplex PCR; TCRdb keeps only in-frame clonotypes and omits some of them. The repertoire holds tens of thousands of clones, with over 70% as singletons. This material consisted of blood, taken before dendritic cell vaccination. The origin of the receptors is a human donor with glioblastoma.

The V call is TRBV19, the J call TRBJ1-6; no definite D call. This CDR3 contains 15 residues. Trimming pared 2 bases from V and 8 bases from J, leaving 13 bases between. Germline lookup yields CDR1 LNHDA and CDR2 SQIVND (reference sequence). The CDR3 region has the DNA TGTGCCAGTAGTATACTCCCGGTTTCGGATTCACCCCTCCACTTT. Protein sequence: CASSILPVSDSPLHF. The whole variable domain, filled in from reference TRBV19 and TRBJ1-6, reads DGGITQSPKYLFRKEGQNVTLSCEQNLNHDAMYWYRQDPGQGLRLIYYSQIVNDFQKGDIAEGYSVSREKKESFPLTVTSAQKNPTAFYLCASSILPVSDSPLHFGNGTRLTVT.

The chain couples TRBV19 to TRBJ2-7; D perhaps matches TRBD1 (6 bases). CDR1 is LNHDA, CDR2 SQIVND, per germline (reference sequence). The V and J ends lost 10 bases and 4 bases respectively, with 17 bases between them. The CDR3 has 13 residues. The CDR3 is CATSRGGEYEQYF. CDR3 nucleotide sequence: TGTGCCACCTCCCGAGGGGGAGAGTACGAGCAGTACTTC.

The rearrangement joins TRBV6-1 to TRBJ2-5, with D hard to call. Germline assignment: CDR1 MNHNS and CDR2 SASEGT. The CDR3 totals 11 residues. The V end lost 7 bases, the J end lost 8 bases, and 11 bases lay between the germline ends. CDR3 DNA: TGTGCCAGCACCCTACTTATTACCCAGTACTTC. Translation gives CASTLLITQYF.

CDR3 sequence: CAWSVEGGNGGYTF. Here the CDR3 DNA reads TGTGCCTGGAGTGTTGAAGGGGGCAATGGTGGCTACACCTTC. The rearrangement links TRBV30 to TRBJ1-2; 7 bases are shared with TRBD1. The junction had 8 bases not matched to a gene; V was cut back by 0 bases and J by 7 bases. CDR1 and CDR2 (germline): GTSNPN, SVGIG (reference sequence). The length of the CDR3 is 14 residues.

The J gene is TRBJ1-3, the V gene TRBV25-1, with unresolved D. Trimming took 1 base from V and 0 from J, leaving 7 bases between them. The CDR3 loop spans 15 amino acids. Germline CDR1 is MGHDK and CDR2 is SYGVNS. CDR3 nucleotides: TGTGCCAGCAGTGAATCCCCGAGCTCTGGAAACACCATATATTTT. It is translated as CASSESPSSGNTIYF.

This clone has only one observation. The gene calls are TRBV6-5 and TRBJ2-1; no reliable D call. The CDR3 contains 12 residues. Germline CDR1 is MNHEY and CDR2 is SVGAGI. V dropped 0 bases and J dropped 6 bases, with 3 bases sitting between them. The DNA of the CDR3 is TGTGCCAGCAGTTACTCGGCCAATGAGCAGTTCTTC. Residues: CASSYSANEQFF.

The chain uses TRBV4-1 and TRBJ2-2; 8 bases match TRBD2. The V gene end was trimmed by 8 bases and the J gene end by 0 bases; junction bases not matched to a gene: 8. Germline CDR1 is MGHRA and CDR2 is YSYEKL. The CDR3 sequence is 16 residues long. The CDR3, as DNA: TGCGCCAGCGGTAAGCGGGGGACCACGAACACCGGGGAGCTGTTTTTT. It encodes CASGKRGTTNTGELFF.

The chain joins TRBV11-2 to TRBJ1-2; TRBD1 agrees at 7 bases. Germline-derived CDR1 and CDR2 are SGHAT and FQNNGV. This CDR3 spans 12 amino acids. V shed 1 base, J shed 9 bases, and the junction held 2 bases outside the gene matches. For the CDR3, the DNA is TGTGCCAGCAGCTTAGGGGACAGTAGCTACACCTTC. Protein: CASSLGDSSYTF.

The rearrangement uses TRBV5-1 and TRBJ1-1, with 11 bases aligning to TRBD1. The CDR3 covers 14 residues. Losses at the gene ends were 4 bases for V and 7 bases for J; bases not matched to a gene: 6. CDR1 and CDR2 (germline): SGHRS, YFSETQ. CDR3: CASSRDRGIDEAFF. For the CDR3, the DNA is TGCGCCAGCAGCCGGGACAGGGGGATAGATGAAGCTTTCTTT.

This chain connects TRBV6-5 to TRBJ2-3; D is possibly TRBD2 (5 bases). V lost 2 bases and J 1 base, leaving 13 bases between the germline ends. CDR3 length: 16 amino acids. CDR1 MNHEY and CDR2 SVGAGI come from the germline V gene. The CDR3 protein is CASSYRGRARTDTQYF. The CDR3 region has the DNA TGTGCCAGCAGTTACCGAGGGCGGGCACGCACAGATACGCAGTATTTT.

The table lists this clone with a few counts. V gene TRBV2 combines with J gene TRBJ1-2; D is undetermined. CDR1 is SNHLY and CDR2 is FYNNEI in the germline V gene. Trimming cost V 2 bases and J 7 bases, with 14 bases left between them. The CDR3 has 14 amino acids. The CDR3 spells CASSEWLGSSGYTF. The CDR3 DNA follows: TGTGCCAGCAGTGAATGGCTGGGGAGCTCTGGCTACACCTTC. The full variable domain, with the rest looked up from reference TRBV2 and TRBJ1-2, is EPEVTQTPSHQVTQMGQEVILRCVPISNHLYFYWYRQILGQKVEFLVSFYNNEISEKSEIFDDQFSVERPDGSNFTLKIRSTKLEDSAMYFCASSEWLGSSGYTFGSGTRLTVV.

The chain joins TRBV4-1 to TRBJ1-2, with 11 positions matching TRBD1. In germline, CDR1 is MGHRA, CDR2 YSYEKL. The CDR3 loop spans 15 amino acids. J was trimmed by 7 bases and V by 3 bases; bases with no gene match: 7. CDR3 region: CASSHRDRGGSGYTF. The CDR3 DNA is TGCGCCAGCAGCCACAGGGACAGGGGGGGGAGTGGCTACACCTTC.

The chain employs TRBV15 and TRBJ2-6, with D tentatively TRBD2 (5 bases). Trimming took 1 base from V and 1 from J, leaving 5 bases between them. The CDR3 loop spans 15 amino acids. Germline V gene lookup returns CDR1 LNHNV and CDR2 YYDKDF (reference sequence). CDR3 sequence (DNA): TGTGCCACCAGCAGAGGAGGGTCTGGGGCCAACGTCCTGACTTTC. It is translated as CATSRGGSGANVLTF. Looking up the rest from reference TRBV15 and TRBJ2-6 gives the full variable domain: DAMVIQNPRYQVTQFGKPVTLSCSQTLNHNVMYWYQQKSSQAPKLLFHYYDKDFNNEADTPDNFQSRRPNTSFCFLDIRSPGLGDTAMYLCATSRGGSGANVLTFGAGSRLTVL.

This clone appeared a single time. The chain joins TRBV6-1 to TRBJ1-2, with no clear D. CDR3 length: 16 amino acids. CDR1 MNHNS and CDR2 SASEGT come from the germline V gene. Trimming took off 2 bases at V and 3 bases at J, with 16 bases between the two ends. CDR3 sequence reads: CASSEKGEAAYYGYTF. Here the CDR3 DNA reads TGTGCCAGCAGTGAAAAAGGAGAGGCAGCATACTATGGCTACACCTTC.

Written as DNA, the CDR3 is TGCGCCAGCAGCCCGGGACTAGCGGGGGTAGAGACCCAGTACTTC. It is translated as CASSPGLAGVETQYF. V is TRBV5-1 and J is TRBJ2-5, with TRBD2 matching 14 bases. After removal of 4 bases from V and 4 bases from J, the junction contained 3 bases not matched to a gene. CDR1 and CDR2 from the germline V gene are SGHRS and YFSETQ. The CDR3 loop spans 15 amino acids.

The sample holds one count of this clone. The chain employs TRBV5-1 and TRBJ2-7; D is unresolved. Between the trimmed V and J ends, which lost 0 bases and 0 bases, there was a span of 10 bases. The CDR3 is 15 amino acids. Germline V gene data show CDR1 as SGHRS and CDR2 as YFSETQ. The CDR3 nucleotides read TGCGCCAGCAGCTTGGAACCAGGCAGCTCCTACGAGCAGTACTTC. Protein: CASSLEPGSSYEQYF.

This chain joins TRBV30 and TRBJ2-7, with 7 nucleotides matching TRBD2. The CDR3 covers 11 residues. V was pared by 5 bases and J by 6 bases, with 4 bases of the junction left unmatched. Germline V CDR1 and CDR2: GTSNPN, SVGIG (reference sequence). CDR3 residues: CAWDTGGEQYV. The DNA of the CDR3 is TGTGCCTGGGATACGGGGGGCGAGCAGTACGTC.

The chain employs TRBV27 and TRBJ2-1; perhaps TRBD2 as D (7 bases). With 8 bases removed from V and 8 bases from J, the gap between germline ends came to 16 bases. CDR1 is MNHEY, CDR2 SMNVEV, per germline (reference sequence). The CDR3 totals 13 residues. CDR3 residues: CASRFRGADEQFF. The CDR3 coding sequence is TGTGCCAGCCGATTTCGGGGGGCGGATGAGCAGTTCTTC.

The CDR3 DNA sequence: TGTGCCAGCAGCTTAGGATCGCGGAAAGAGACCCAGTACTTC. Amino acid sequence: CASSLGSRKETQYF. This chain connects TRBV13 to TRBJ2-5, with D unresolved. CDR1 and CDR2 from the germline V gene are PRHDT and FYEKMQ (reference sequence). The CDR3 consists of 14 residues. V was shortened by 0 bases and J by 3 bases, with 8 bases between the two germline ends.

The J gene is TRBJ2-7, the V gene TRBV5-1; D may be TRBD1 (5 bases). Germline CDR1 and CDR2: SGHRS and YFSETQ. CDR3 length: 14 residues. V lost 4 bases and J 2 bases, leaving 13 bases between the germline ends. For the CDR3, the DNA is TGCGCCAGCAGCATCAGGGTTTCTCCCTACGAGCAGTACTTC. Protein product: CASSIRVSPYEQYF.